The clone carrying this T cell receptor (beta chain) was recorded many times. No ophthalmopathy progression within 18 months constituted stable Graves' hyperthyroidism. This CDR3 has 11 residues. V lost 3 bases to trimming and J lost 14 bases; unmatched junction nucleotides: 4. From germline, CDR1 is SGHTA and CDR2 FQGNSA. TCR beta CDR3 region amplification was performed from RNA transcripts. HTBI primers drove first-round RT-PCR of the TCR CDR3. One entry per CDR3 protein results from TCRdb running MiXCR on the multiplex PCR reads. Seen here are about 98,000 distinct CDR3 sequences, around 37% observed once, and the top ten hold roughly 10%. This sample is part of a study of T cells in Graves' hyperthyroidism and ophthalmopathy.

The sample taken for sequencing was peripheral blood or thyroid tissue (not recorded which). This rearrangement joins TRBV7-2 to TRBJ2-3, with 8 bases that match TRBD2. This TCR came from a young woman with Graves' hyperthyroidism. For the CDR3, the DNA is TGTGCCAGCAGCTTGGGACTAGTTACGTATTTT. This codes for CASSLGLVTYF.